The 24 T cell receptor beta chains presented below share a single source sample, sequenced in a study of CD8+CD57+ T cells in acquired aplastic anemia. Both TCR beta VDJ combination and CDR3 sequence profiling were carried out. Genomic DNA was the template for this profiling. Each CDR3 protein gets one entry after TCRdb re-called the reads with MiXCR. The sample carries about 130,000 distinct CDR3 sequences, around 48% recorded once. Sequenced input: sorted CD4+, CD8+, or CD8+CD57+ T cells (not recorded which) from PBMCs. These receptors came from a human donor in good health, serving as a control.

This clonotype has at least ten counts. This sequence joins TRBV7-2 and TRBJ2-7; TRBD1 might be the D (7 bases). Between the trimmed V and J ends, which lost 1 base and 7 bases, there was a span of 17 bases. The CDR3 length is 15 residues. Germline V gene data show CDR1 as SGHTA and CDR2 as FQGNSA. CDR3 in DNA: TGTGCCAGCAGCTTAGATGCGGAGGGGGCGGGTGAGCAGTACTTC. It is translated as CASSLDAEGAGEQYF.

This clonotype is labeled as medium-sized. This chain uses TRBV15 with TRBJ2-1; D possibly corresponds to TRBD1 (6 bases). Germline V gives CDR1 LNHNV, CDR2 YYDKDF (reference sequence). V lost 1 base and J 6 bases, leaving 10 bases between the germline ends. CDR3 length equals 14 residues. The CDR3 reads CATSRAPQGNEQFF. The CDR3 DNA follows: TGTGCCACCAGCAGAGCCCCACAGGGCAATGAGCAGTTCTTC.

This clonotype was counted many times. CDR3 in DNA: TGTGCCAGCAGCTTGGGACAGCCCACCGGGGAGCTGTTTTTT. Translated, it gives CASSLGQPTGELFF. V usage is TRBV7-9 and J usage is TRBJ2-2; 7 bases map to TRBD1. This CDR3 spans 14 amino acids. The V gene end was trimmed by 3 bases and the J gene end by 4 bases; junction bases not matched to a gene: 2. The germline V gene has CDR1 SEHNR and CDR2 FQNEAQ (reference sequence).

This clonotype came up many times. The J gene is TRBJ2-3, the V gene TRBV20-1; D not certain. The germline V and J ends were trimmed by 4 bases and 6 bases, with 14 bases remaining between them. This CDR3 spans 13 amino acids. The germline V gene encodes CDR1 DFQATT and CDR2 SNEGSKA (reference sequence). The CDR3 here is CSATPGDVDTQYF. The DNA of the CDR3 is TGCAGTGCTACCCCTGGGGATGTGGATACGCAGTATTTT.

About this clonotype itself: A much larger clonotype is one base distant, so this may be a read error. It is likely a read error, because the conserved phenylalanine at the end of the CDR3 is missing. CDR3 sequence reads: CASRGRVLGYTL. CDR3 nucleotide sequence: TGTGCCAGCAGAGGGAGAGTATTGGGCTACACCCTC. The V call is TRBV2, the J call TRBJ1-2; D gene ambiguous. The CDR3 extends over 12 amino acids. CDR1 and CDR2 from the germline V gene are SNHLY and FYNNEI. V lost 6 bases and J 8 bases, leaving 13 bases between the germline ends.

This rearrangement joins TRBV9 to TRBJ1-2; maybe TRBD1 (5 bases). Trimming removed 3 bases at V and 2 bases at J, with 8 bases between. Germline V CDR1 and CDR2: SGDLS, YYNGEE. The CDR3 consists of 13 residues. For the CDR3, the DNA is TGTGCCAGCAGCGGCAGGGAGAACTATGGCTACACCTTC. Residues: CASSGRENYGYTF.

The V call is TRBV11-1, the J call TRBJ2-7; 7 bases fit TRBD1. In germline, CDR1 is SGHAT, CDR2 FQDESV (reference sequence). This CDR3 contains 16 residues. After removal of 4 bases from V and 2 bases from J, the junction contained 11 bases not matched to a gene. As DNA, the CDR3 is TGTGCCAGCAGCTCAACAGACAGGGAATTCACCTACGAGCAGTACTTC. Translated, it gives CASSSTDREFTYEQYF.

Ten or more counts support this clonotype. The chain links TRBV7-6 to TRBJ1-2; a possible D gene is TRBD1 (6 bases). Germline lookup yields CDR1 SGHVS and CDR2 FNYEAQ. The CDR3 spans 14 residues. Trimming took off 5 bases at V and 7 bases at J, with 17 bases between the two ends. CDR3: CASSPGTSGSGYTF. CDR3 sequence (DNA): TGTGCCAGCAGCCCCGGGACATCAGGTAGTGGCTACACCTTC.

In this sample, this clonotype turned up a few times. The rearrangement joins TRBV7-6 to TRBJ1-5; no reliable D call. V shed 5 bases and J shed 5 bases, with 10 bases lying between them. The germline CDR1 and CDR2 sequences are SGHVS and FNYEAQ. The CDR3 totals 13 residues. CDR3 nucleotides: TGTGCCAGCAGCCCCCGGGTTGATCAGCCCCAGCATTTT. It specifies CASSPRVDQPQHF.

The chain couples TRBV24-1 to TRBJ2-1; 11 bases line up with TRBD2. This CDR3 has 19 amino acids. Germline values: CDR1 KGHDR, CDR2 SFDVKD. V gave up 3 bases and J gave up 0 bases; unmatched junction bases: 9. The CDR3 DNA sequence: TGTGCCACCAGTGATAAAGGGACTAGCGGCTTAAGCTCCTACAATGAGCAGTTCTTC. This codes for CATSDKGTSGLSSYNEQFF.

The table lists this clonotype with many counts. The J gene is TRBJ2-3, the V gene TRBV29-1, with 9 nucleotides matching TRBD1. CDR1 and CDR2 from the germline V gene are SQVTM and ANQGSEA. V was clipped by 5 bases and J by 0 bases; unmatched bases: 15. The CDR3 is made up of 18 amino acids. CDR3 DNA: TGCAGCGTTAGGGGACAGGGCCATATTTTACGAAGCACAGATACGCAGTATTTT. Protein product: CSVRGQGHILRSTDTQYF.

This clonotype was detected ten times or more. The chain has TRBV19 and TRBJ1-3, with unresolved D. The CDR3 spans 15 residues. The V end lost 4 bases, the J end lost 0 bases, and 10 bases lay between the germline ends. Germline CDR1 LNHDA, CDR2 SQIVND (reference sequence). The CDR3 sequence is CASSNWTGSGNTIYF. CDR3 DNA sequence: TGTGCCAGTAGTAACTGGACCGGCTCTGGAAACACCATATATTTT.

This clonotype was picked up many times. This chain connects TRBV6-1 to TRBJ1-5; 7 nucleotides match TRBD1. The germline gives CDR1 MNHNS, CDR2 SASEGT. After removal of 7 bases from V and 7 bases from J, the junction contained 7 bases not matched to a gene. The CDR3 has 13 amino acids. For the CDR3, the DNA is TGTGCCAGCACCGACAGGGTCGGCCAGCCCCAGCATTTT. Protein: CASTDRVGQPQHF.

Many counts were recorded for this clonotype. CDR3 in DNA: TGTGCCAGTAGACAGGCCCCGAACACCGGGGAGCTGTTTTTT. This encodes CASRQAPNTGELFF. The J gene is TRBJ2-2, the V gene TRBV19; tentatively, D is TRBD1 (5 bases). V was shortened by 6 bases and J by 0 bases, with 8 bases between the two germline ends. From germline, CDR1 is LNHDA and CDR2 SQIVND (reference sequence). This CDR3 is 14 amino acids long.

J is TRBJ1-1 and V is TRBV5-1; D is unresolved. Per the germline V gene, CDR1 is SGHRS and CDR2 is YFSETQ. Deletions cut 0 bases from V and 11 bases from J, with 14 bases between. The CDR3 is 13 residues long. The CDR3 sequence: CASSLVVGVLAFF. The DNA for the CDR3 is TGCGCCAGCAGCTTGGTAGTAGGTGTACTGGCTTTCTTT.

Points on this clonotype: This may stem from a read error, because a much larger clone lies one nucleotide away. As the CDR3 is not closed by the conserved phenylalanine or tryptophan, this likely results from a read error. CDR3 DNA sequence: TGTGCCAGCAGTTTCGGCGGGGGCGGGGATGAGCAGTTCGTC. This translates into CASSFGGGGDEQFV. This chain uses TRBV2 with TRBJ2-1, with a weak D call TRBD2 (7 bases). Germline V gene data show CDR1 as SNHLY and CDR2 as FYNNEI. This CDR3 is built from 14 residues. V was cut by 5 bases and J by 8 bases, with 16 bases left in between.

J is TRBJ2-7 and V is TRBV19; the D gene is possibly TRBD1 (5 bases). V lost 0 bases, J lost 3 bases, and 12 bases lay in between. The CDR3 runs 15 residues. Germline CDR1 is LNHDA and CDR2 is SQIVND (reference sequence). This CDR3 is CASSIDPQGFYEQYF. CDR3 coding DNA: TGTGCCAGTAGTATAGATCCCCAGGGATTCTACGAGCAGTACTTC.

In this sample, this clonotype turned up a few times. The CDR3 loop is CASSIDLRGYGYTF. The DNA of the CDR3 is TGTGCCAGTAGTATAGATCTCAGAGGCTATGGCTACACCTTC. The chain combines TRBV19 with TRBJ1-2; D not resolved. Per germline, CDR1 LNHDA and CDR2 SQIVND (reference sequence). This CDR3 is built from 14 residues. V lost 0 bases to trimming and J lost 4 bases, with 9 bases between them.

V gene TRBV29-1 combines with J gene TRBJ1-2, with 12 bases that match TRBD1. The CDR3 length is 18 residues. Germline V CDR1 and CDR2: SQVTM, ANQGSEA. The V and J ends lost 0 bases and 1 base, in that order; junction bases with no gene match: 9. The CDR3 here is CSVEDRGTGGFGNYGYTF. CDR3 bases: TGCAGCGTTGAAGATCGTGGGACAGGGGGCTTTGGTAACTATGGCTACACCTTC.

This clonotype is medium-sized within its sample. The chain recombines TRBV2 with TRBJ2-7; D unresolved. V was pared by 5 bases and J by 4 bases, with 9 bases between. The CDR3 contains 12 residues. CDR1 and CDR2 (germline): SNHLY, FYNNEI. The CDR3 sequence: CASSTAVYEQYF. CDR3 in DNA: TGTGCCAGCAGTACGGCAGTATACGAGCAGTACTTC.

The V gene is TRBV11-1, the J gene TRBJ2-2; 8 bases are a match to TRBD2. V lost 1 base to trimming and J lost 3 bases; unmatched junction nucleotides: 4. The CDR3 totals 16 residues. Germline-derived CDR1 and CDR2 are SGHAT and FQDESV (reference sequence). The CDR3 bases are TGTGCCAGCAGCTTAGTCTCGGGGGGGTACACCGGGGAGCTGTTTTTT. Translation: CASSLVSGGYTGELFF.

This chain joins TRBV7-6 and TRBJ1-2; 7 positions agree with TRBD1. The ends lost 2 bases at V and 5 bases at J; junction bases unmatched: 2. The CDR3 extends over 13 amino acids. Germline V CDR1 and CDR2: SGHVS, FNYEAQ. CDR3 sequence reads: CASSLTGDYGYTF. The CDR3 DNA sequence: TGTGCCAGCAGCTTAACAGGGGATTATGGCTACACCTTC.

This clonotype has more than one count but fewer than ten. The chain has TRBV24-1 and TRBJ2-3; 7 bases align to TRBD1. The CDR3 runs to 16 residues. CDR1 is KGHDR, CDR2 SFDVKD, per germline. J was trimmed by 0 bases and V by 6 bases; bases with no gene match: 8. The CDR3 bases are TGTGCCACCAGTCGGAGTTCGACAGGGAGCACAGATACGCAGTATTTT. Its protein product is CATSRSSTGSTDTQYF.

The table lists this clonotype with many counts. This sequence joins TRBV20-1 and TRBJ1-1; D is ambiguous. V lost 2 bases, J lost 0 bases, and 10 bases lay in between. CDR3 length: 14 residues. Germline V lookup: CDR1 DFQATT, CDR2 SNEGSKA (reference sequence). CDR3 sequence reads: CSARTAILNTEAFF. The CDR3 DNA is TGCAGTGCTAGAACAGCCATCCTGAACACTGAAGCTTTCTTT.